These 16 T cell receptor beta chains were sequenced from one sample in a study of T cell clones after liver transplantation. Some clones are missing from TCRdb's copy, which holds only in-frame ones; the method was immunoSEQ multiplex PCR. The sample carries under 35,000 clones, just under 95% recorded once. This specimen consisted of CD8+ T cells from blood, obtained 12 months after liver transplant. These receptors were collected from a human patient who received a liver transplant. Some T cells may arise from the graft donor.

This chain joins TRBV10-1 and TRBJ1-1; 9 nucleotides agree with TRBD1. Germline V lookup: CDR1 WNHNN, CDR2 SYGVQD (reference sequence). The V and J ends lost 6 bases and 0 bases, in that order; junction bases with no gene match: 2. The CDR3 loop spans 14 amino acids. CDR3 amino acids: CASSRDRVNTEAFF. Written as DNA, the CDR3 is TGCGCCAGCAGCCGGGACAGGGTGAACACTGAAGCTTTCTTT.

This clone came up a few times. The rearrangement uses TRBV15 and TRBJ2-1; no definite D call. Trimming removed 0 bases at V and 6 bases at J, with 9 bases between. The CDR3 contains 14 residues. Looked up from germline, CDR1 is LNHNV and CDR2 is YYDKDF (reference sequence). CDR3 amino acids: CATSREPFLNEQFF. The CDR3 coding sequence is TGTGCCACCAGCAGAGAACCGTTCCTCAATGAGCAGTTCTTC.

The chain employs TRBV6-5 and TRBJ2-2; no firm D call. Germline loops: CDR1 MNHEY, CDR2 SVGAGI. Trimming removed 2 bases from V and 1 base from J, with 5 bases in between. The CDR3 is 14 residues long. The CDR3: CASSYGKNTGELFF. CDR3 coding DNA: TGTGCCAGCAGTTACGGAAAGAACACCGGGGAGCTGTTTTTT.

The chain is built from TRBV15 and TRBJ1-1; D is undetermined. V was trimmed by 1 base and J by 2 bases, leaving 5 bases between them. The CDR3 sequence is 13 residues long. CDR1 LNHNV and CDR2 YYDKDF come from the germline V gene (reference sequence). The CDR3, as DNA: TGTGCCACCAGCAGAGCAATTAACACTGAAGCTTTCTTT. Protein sequence: CATSRAINTEAFF.

This chain uses TRBV9 with TRBJ1-2, with D uncertain. The germline CDR1 and CDR2 sequences are SGDLS and YYNGEE. The CDR3 spans 13 residues. The germline V and J ends were trimmed by 3 bases and 3 bases, with 9 bases remaining between them. The chain's CDR3 is CASSGYGDYGYTF. In DNA form, the CDR3 reads TGTGCCAGCAGCGGTTACGGTGACTATGGCTACACCTTC. Combining the CDR3 with reference TRBV9 and TRBJ1-2 gives the whole variable domain DSGVTQTPKHLITATGQRVTLRCSPRSGDLSVYWYQQSLDQGLQFLIQYYNGEERAKGNILERFSAQQFPDLHSELNLSSLELGDSALYFCASSGYGDYGYTFGSGTRLTVV.

The chain is built from TRBV19 and TRBJ1-2; D uncertain. This CDR3 is built from 15 residues. Trimming took off 7 bases at V and 0 bases at J, with 15 bases between the two ends. CDR1 and CDR2 from the germline V gene are LNHDA and SQIVND (reference sequence). CDR3 region: CASNPLGQSNYGYTF. Written as DNA, the CDR3 is TGTGCCAGTAACCCTCTAGGGCAGTCTAACTATGGCTACACCTTC.

The V gene is TRBV7-2, the J gene TRBJ2-3; D is uncertain. V dropped 1 base and J dropped 6 bases, with 11 bases sitting between them. Per germline, CDR1 SGHTA and CDR2 FQGNSA. The CDR3 totals 14 residues. CDR3 sequence reads: CASSLDGPLDTQYF. The CDR3, as DNA: TGTGCCAGCAGCTTAGACGGGCCTTTGGATACGCAGTATTTT.

The chain joins TRBV11-1 to TRBJ2-7; D not resolved. V gave up 1 base and J gave up 3 bases, with 13 bases separating them. The CDR3 loop spans 15 amino acids. Germline V CDR1 and CDR2: SGHAT, FQDESV (reference sequence). CDR3 DNA sequence: TGTGCCAGCAGCTTAGATTTGGAGTCAGTCTACGAGCAGTACTTC. This encodes CASSLDLESVYEQYF.

The rearrangement uses TRBV11-2 and TRBJ1-5; D not certain. Germline CDR1 SGHAT, CDR2 FQNNGV. The CDR3 totals 14 residues. With 0 bases removed from V and 4 bases from J, the gap between germline ends came to 7 bases. CDR3 coding DNA: TGTGCCAGCAGCTTAGAAGGTGTTAATCAGCCCCAGCATTTT. Protein product: CASSLEGVNQPQHF. Supplemented by reference TRBV11-2 and TRBJ1-5, the full variable domain reads EAGVAQSPRYKIIEKRQSVAFWCNPISGHATLYWYQQILGQGPKLLIQFQNNGVVDDSQLPKDRFSAERLKGVDSTLKIQPAKLEDSAVYLCASSLEGVNQPQHFGDGTRLSIL.

This clone was found once. The chain links TRBV28 to TRBJ1-2, with D unclear. Germline V gene data show CDR1 as MDHEN and CDR2 as SYDVKM. V lost 10 bases and J 4 bases, leaving 19 bases between the germline ends. The CDR3 extends over 14 amino acids. Here the CDR3 reads CATTPGGRIYGYTF. CDR3 DNA: TGTGCCACCACCCCGGGAGGGAGGATCTATGGCTACACCTTC.

The chain joins TRBV11-2 to TRBJ2-7, with D perhaps TRBD2 (5 bases). The V end lost 0 bases, the J end lost 3 bases, and 18 bases lay between the germline ends. CDR1 and CDR2 from the germline V gene are SGHAT and FQNNGV. The CDR3 runs 17 residues. CDR3 DNA: TGTGCCAGCAGCTTAGACTTCGGCGGGTCGGGCCACTACGAGCAGTACTTC. Its translation: CASSLDFGGSGHYEQYF. The whole variable domain, remainder taken from reference TRBV11-2 and TRBJ2-7, is EAGVAQSPRYKIIEKRQSVAFWCNPISGHATLYWYQQILGQGPKLLIQFQNNGVVDDSQLPKDRFSAERLKGVDSTLKIQPAKLEDSAVYLCASSLDFGGSGHYEQYFGPGTRLTVT.

The rearrangement joins TRBV30 to TRBJ2-1; TRBD2 matches at 8 bases. The CDR3 has 13 residues. The ends lost 3 bases at V and 3 bases at J; junction bases unmatched: 1. CDR1 is GTSNPN and CDR2 is SVGIG in the germline V gene (reference sequence). The CDR3 reads CAWSGTSYNEQFF. CDR3 sequence (DNA): TGTGCCTGGAGCGGGACTAGCTACAATGAGCAGTTCTTC.

This chain joins TRBV6-5 and TRBJ1-2; D remains unclear. Germline V lookup: CDR1 MNHEY, CDR2 SVGAGI. Between the trimmed V and J ends, which lost 0 bases and 8 bases, there was a span of 10 bases. This CDR3 has 13 amino acids. CDR3 bases: TGTGCCAGCAGTTACTCGCTTGGGAAAGGCTACACCTTC. Its protein product is CASSYSLGKGYTF.

The rearrangement links TRBV11-2 to TRBJ1-2; 7 nucleotides line up with TRBD1. With V trimmed by 0 bases and J by 6 bases, 7 bases remained unmatched. The CDR3 extends over 15 amino acids. CDR1 is SGHAT and CDR2 is FQNNGV in the germline V gene. The CDR3 here is CASSLEARGADGYTF. The CDR3 DNA follows: TGTGCCAGCAGCTTAGAGGCCAGGGGGGCTGATGGCTACACCTTC.

The chain couples TRBV4-3 to TRBJ2-7; D unclear. CDR1 and CDR2 from the germline V gene are LGHNA and YSLEER. Trimming took 1 base from V and 3 from J, leaving 7 bases between them. The CDR3 length is 13 residues. In DNA form, the CDR3 reads TGCGCCAGCAGCCAAGGACTGGACTACGAGCAGTACTTC. The encoded protein is CASSQGLDYEQYF.

This chain connects TRBV7-9 to TRBJ2-3, with 7 positions matching TRBD2. This CDR3 contains 17 residues. Looked up from germline, CDR1 is SEHNR and CDR2 is FQNEAQ (reference sequence). J lost 4 bases, V lost 5 bases, and 15 bases had no gene match. Here the CDR3 reads CASSPNTAGVISDTQYF. The CDR3, as DNA: TGTGCCAGCAGCCCAAACACGGCGGGAGTAATCTCAGATACGCAGTATTTT.